Listed here are 14 T cell receptor beta chains from one sample, sequenced in a study of T cells in Graves' hyperthyroidism and ophthalmopathy. There were TCR beta CDR3 regions amplified from RNA transcripts. The HTBI primer set served for first-round RT-PCR of the TCR CDR3. TCRdb recomputed calls from the multiplex PCR reads with MiXCR, one row per CDR3 protein. The sample carries hundreds of thousands of distinct CDR3 sequences, under 60% recorded once. Specimen: peripheral blood or thyroid tissue (not recorded which). These receptors were obtained from a woman under 30 with Graves' hyperthyroidism.

V usage is TRBV4-1 and J usage is TRBJ2-5; D is unresolved. CDR3 size: 12 residues. In germline, CDR1 is MGHRA, CDR2 YSYEKL. Trimming removed 6 bases at V and 5 bases at J, with 10 bases between. In DNA form, the CDR3 reads TGCGCCAGCAGTCATATTCTCGAGACCCAGTACTTC. Protein product: CASSHILETQYF.

The CDR3 bases are TGTGCCAGCAGCTTACCGCTGGGAGCTTTCTTT. It is translated as CASSLPLGAFF. The V call is TRBV7-9, the J call TRBJ1-1; D is uncertain. Germline lookup yields CDR1 SEHNR and CDR2 FQNEAQ (reference sequence). The CDR3 extends over 11 amino acids. V was cut by 2 bases and J by 10 bases, with 8 bases left in between.

With respect to this clonotype: This sequence may be a read error, since a much larger clone differs from it by one base. The rearrangement uses TRBV21-1 and TRBJ2-7; the D segment call TRBD1 is taken from the table without a DNA check. TRBV21-1 is tagged as a pseudogene. The CDR3 contains 13 residues. CDR3 bases: TGTGCCAGCAGCAAGGGACAGCCCTACGGGCAGTACTTC. Translating gives CASSKGQPYGQYF.

This clonotype occurred once. J is TRBJ2-3 and V is TRBV29-1; TRBD1 agrees at 10 bases. J was trimmed by 1 base and V by 5 bases; bases with no gene match: 6. Germline V gives CDR1 SQVTM, CDR2 ANQGSEA. The length of the CDR3 is 15 residues. The CDR3 coding sequence is TGCAGCGTTTCATCCGGGACAGGGGGCACAGATACGCAGTATTTT. It specifies CSVSSGTGGTDTQYF.

In this sample, this clonotype turned up a few times. V is TRBV19 and J is TRBJ1-1, with D possibly TRBD1 on 5 matching bases. This CDR3 has 14 amino acids. The V end lost 0 bases, the J end lost 2 bases, and 7 bases lay between the germline ends. CDR1 LNHDA and CDR2 SQIVND come from the germline V gene (reference sequence). The CDR3 DNA is TGTGCCAGTAGTATAGAGGGACTCAACACTGAAGCTTTCTTT. Its translation: CASSIEGLNTEAFF.

This sequence joins TRBV2 and TRBJ2-5; D is tentatively TRBD1 or TRBD2 (5 bases each). Trimming pared 5 bases from V and 5 bases from J, leaving 9 bases between. Germline CDR1 SNHLY, CDR2 FYNNEI. The CDR3 is 12 amino acids. The CDR3, as DNA: TGTGCCAGCAGTCACTGGGGGGAGACCCAGTACTTC. Translating gives CASSHWGETQYF.

The V call is TRBV29-1, the J call TRBJ1-1; maybe TRBD1 (6 bases). This CDR3 spans 12 amino acids. From germline, CDR1 is SQVTM and CDR2 ANQGSEA. The CDR3 nucleotides read TGCAGTTTCGCGACCGACGGGACATCGGCTTTCTTT. This encodes CSFATDGTSAFF.

The rearrangement uses TRBV11-2 and TRBJ1-2; possibly TRBD1 for D (6 bases). V was trimmed by 4 bases and J by 6 bases, leaving 9 bases between them. There are 12 residues in the CDR3. The germline gives CDR1 SGHAT, CDR2 FQNNGV. The CDR3 sequence: CASSWDTNGYTF. The DNA for the CDR3 is TGTGCCAGCAGCTGGGACACCAATGGCTACACCTTC.

V gene TRBV20-1 combines with J gene TRBJ2-7; 11 nucleotides align to TRBD2. The J segment lost 7 bases and the V segment lost 3 bases, leaving 5 bases of the junction unmatched. Germline values: CDR1 DFQATT, CDR2 SNEGSKA (reference sequence). This CDR3 spans 13 amino acids. CDR3 bases: TGCAGTGCTAGTGGGGCTAGCGGGAGGGAGCAGTACTTC. It codes for CSASGASGREQYF.

This sequence joins TRBV29-1 and TRBJ2-3; 11 bases map to TRBD2. The germline CDR1 and CDR2 sequences are SQVTM and ANQGSEA. V lost 4 bases and J lost 0; bases outside the gene matches: 6. The CDR3 is 16 residues long. CDR3 coding DNA: TGCAGCGTTGGAACTAGCGGGAGTCAGAGCACAGATACGCAGTATTTT. It translates to CSVGTSGSQSTDTQYF.

Only a few counts were recorded for this clonotype. The chain uses TRBV25-1 and TRBJ1-6, with 8 bases identical to TRBD1. CDR3 size: 16 residues. J was trimmed by 4 bases and V by 5 bases; bases with no gene match: 7. CDR1 is MGHDK and CDR2 is SYGVNS in the germline V gene. CDR3 residues: CASSPQGAMYNSPLHF. The CDR3 DNA reads as TGTGCCAGCAGTCCCCAGGGGGCAATGTATAATTCACCCCTCCACTTT. Combining the CDR3 with reference TRBV25-1 and TRBJ1-6 gives the whole variable domain EADIYQTPRYLVIGTGKKITLECSQTMGHDKMYWYQQDPGMELHLIHYSYGVNSTEKGDLSSESTVSRIRTEHFPLTLESARPSHTSQYLCASSPQGAMYNSPLHFGNGTRLTVT.

Ten or more counts support this clonotype. The genes are TRBV29-1 and TRBJ2-5; TRBD1 aligns across 10 bases. The J segment lost 10 bases and the V segment lost 1 base, leaving 15 bases of the junction unmatched. The length of the CDR3 is 16 residues. Germline assignment: CDR1 SQVTM and CDR2 ANQGSEA. The CDR3 DNA is TGCAGCGTTGAAGGCCGAAAGGGACAGGGGTACGTTAGCCAGTACTTC. Protein sequence: CSVEGRKGQGYVSQYF.

The CDR3 coding sequence is TGCAGCTTGATTGGCGGAAACACCATATATTTT. It encodes CSLIGGNTIYF. The chain links TRBV29-1 to TRBJ1-3; D gene unclear. Germline loops: CDR1 SQVTM, CDR2 ANQGSEA. The CDR3 is 11 amino acids. V dropped 8 bases and J dropped 4 bases, with 9 bases sitting between them.

J is TRBJ2-3 and V is TRBV29-1, with 10 bases aligning to TRBD2. Germline V lookup: CDR1 SQVTM, CDR2 ANQGSEA. This CDR3 is 14 amino acids long. Trimming took 6 bases from V and 4 from J; bases not matched to a gene: 7. CDR3 sequence reads: CSVPRLAGSDTQYF. In DNA, the CDR3 is TGCAGCGTACCTCGACTAGCGGGTTCAGATACGCAGTATTTT.